This T cell receptor (beta chain) was observed in a study of blood T cell repertoires in COVID-19. The length of the CDR3 is 14 residues. Germline V lookup: CDR1 SGHKS, CDR2 YYEKEE (reference sequence). Unmatched junction bases numbered 11, after V lost 4 bases and J lost 13 bases. Methods used by the authors: By means of reference gene primer amplification, nucleated cell counts were estimated. Here immunoSEQ multiplex PCR was the method, and the copy in TCRdb shows in-frame clones only, minus some. V, J and clone size are those of that table, while D and trimming were read from the DNA. The sample gives roughly 140,000 clones, around 89% of which show up once; over 12% is in the top ten.

Material for sequencing was peripheral blood. The receptor was isolated from a woman aged 40 to 49 with acute or convalescent COVID-19. The chain employs TRBV5-5 and TRBJ1-6; TRBD1 matches 7 bases. This CDR3 is CASSLAWDRTPLHF. As DNA, the CDR3 is TGTGCCAGCAGCCTGGCCTGGGACAGAACCCCCCTCCACTTT.